This T cell receptor beta chain was obtained from a study of blood T cell repertoires in COVID-19. Overall study: The United States, Italy and Spain were the sources of the acute and convalescent COVID-19 samples. T cells, B-cell-depleted T cells, or PBMCs supplied cDNA or gDNA.

CDR1 is ENHRY and CDR2 is SYGVKD in the germline V gene. CDR3 size: 15 residues. V was pared by 6 bases and J by 4 bases, with 8 bases of the junction left unmatched. In the authors' workflow: Estimates of nucleated cell counts were drawn from the amplification of reference gene primers. The assay was immunoSEQ multiplex PCR, and TCRdb's table has in-frame clones only and misses some. Clone size and the V and J calls come from that table; the DNA yielded D and trimming. The repertoire holds some 200,000 clones, with 80% to 90% as singletons. Sequenced input: peripheral blood. This clonotype originated in a woman aged 70-85 years with acute or convalescent COVID-19. V gene TRBV10-3 combines with J gene TRBJ1-2; 10 nucleotides align to TRBD1. The CDR3 sequence is CAIRPDRGLFYGYTF. CDR3 nucleotides: TGTGCCATCAGGCCCGACAGGGGGCTGTTCTATGGCTACACCTTC.